This note documents a single T cell receptor beta chain sequence. A TCRbeta library incorporating unique molecular identifiers was prepared. TCRdb re-called the PCR reads with MiXCR, one entry per CDR3 protein. The repertoire holds roughly 500,000 distinct CDR3 sequences, with 9.5% to 15% as singletons. The germline V gene encodes CDR1 MGHDK and CDR2 SYGVNS. The ends lost 1 base at V and 1 base at J; junction bases unmatched: 13. This CDR3 is 18 amino acids long. This sample was included in a study of T-cell reconstitution after alpha-beta-depleted transplantation in children. The TCR was taken from a human donor who donated a stem cell graft to a child with combined immunodeficiency. This rearrangement joins TRBV25-1 to TRBJ2-7; 7 bases fit TRBD2. This sample comprised PBMCs from the stem cell graft donor, obtained from the stem cell graft. The CDR3 nucleotides read TGTGCCAGCAGTGAATTCTTCCTGGCGGGAGTTGGATCCTACGAGCAGTACTTC. Its translation is CASSEFFLAGVGSYEQYF.